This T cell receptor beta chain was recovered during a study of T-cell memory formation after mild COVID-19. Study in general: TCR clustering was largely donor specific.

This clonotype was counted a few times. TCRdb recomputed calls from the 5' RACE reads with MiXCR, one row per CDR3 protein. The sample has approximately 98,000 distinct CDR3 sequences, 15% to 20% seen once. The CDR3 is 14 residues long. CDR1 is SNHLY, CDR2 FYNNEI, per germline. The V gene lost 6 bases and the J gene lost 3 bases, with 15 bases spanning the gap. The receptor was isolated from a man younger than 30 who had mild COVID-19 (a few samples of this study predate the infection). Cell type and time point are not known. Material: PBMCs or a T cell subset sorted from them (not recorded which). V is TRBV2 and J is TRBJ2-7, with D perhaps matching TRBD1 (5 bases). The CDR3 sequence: CASRFNGQNYEQYF. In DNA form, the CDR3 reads TGTGCCAGCAGATTCAACGGACAAAACTACGAGCAGTACTTC.